This paragraph covers one T cell receptor (beta chain) sequence. This sample is drawn from a study of T-cell reconstitution after alpha-beta-depleted transplantation in children. V lost 5 bases to trimming and J lost 5 bases, with 16 bases between them. Looked up from germline, CDR1 is SGHVS and CDR2 is FNYEAQ. This CDR3 is 15 amino acids long. Preparing the TCRbeta library involved the use of unique molecular identifiers. TCRdb ran MiXCR on the PCR reads and lists one entry per CDR3 protein. The table records a few hundred thousand distinct CDR3 sequences, roughly 21% of them present only once. The clonotype was recovered from a human donor who donated a stem cell graft to a child with acute myeloid leukemia. The chain joins TRBV7-6 to TRBJ2-1; no firm D call. The sample in question was PBMCs from the stem cell graft donor, obtained from the stem cell graft. CDR3 in DNA: TGTGCCAGCAGCACCCCGGGCGAGACTGACAATGAGCAGTTCTTC. This encodes CASSTPGETDNEQFF.